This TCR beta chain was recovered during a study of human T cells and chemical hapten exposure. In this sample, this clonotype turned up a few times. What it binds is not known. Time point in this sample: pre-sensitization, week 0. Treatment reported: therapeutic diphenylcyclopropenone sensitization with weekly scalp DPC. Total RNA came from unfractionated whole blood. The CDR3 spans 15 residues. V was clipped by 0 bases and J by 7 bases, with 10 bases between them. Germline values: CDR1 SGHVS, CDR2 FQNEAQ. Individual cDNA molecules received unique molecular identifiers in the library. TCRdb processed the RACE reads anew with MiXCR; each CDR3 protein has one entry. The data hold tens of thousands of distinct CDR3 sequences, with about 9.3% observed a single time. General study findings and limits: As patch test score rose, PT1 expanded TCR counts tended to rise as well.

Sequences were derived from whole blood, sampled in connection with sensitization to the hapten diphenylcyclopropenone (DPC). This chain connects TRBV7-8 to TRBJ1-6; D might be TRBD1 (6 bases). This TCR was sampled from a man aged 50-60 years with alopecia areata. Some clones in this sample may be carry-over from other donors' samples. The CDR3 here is CASSLAGGRNSPLHF. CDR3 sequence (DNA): TGTGCCAGCAGCTTAGCGGGGGGCCGGAATTCACCCCTCCACTTT.